This T cell receptor beta chain was observed in a study of OX40 agonist ivuxolimab in advanced cancers. About the study: The group had a mean age of around 64 years, ranged from about 23 to 79, and was 82.7% male.

The CDR3 spans 15 residues. V was pared by 1 base and J by 0 bases, with 7 bases between. The V gene's germline CDR1 is SGHDN and CDR2 FVKESK. Sequencing used immunoSEQ multiplex PCR; TCRdb keeps in-frame clones, though not all of them. Of 65,000 to 70,000 clones listed, 85% to 90% were seen once; the top ten hold 10% to 13%. The sequenced sample was CD4+ or CD8+ T cells sorted from blood, obtained in a trial of the OX40 agonist ivuxolimab. The TCR was taken from an adult with an advanced solid tumor such as melanoma, head and neck, liver or kidney cancer. The chain combines TRBV14 with TRBJ2-1; D gene ambiguous. The CDR3 bases are TGTGCCAGCAGCCAAGGGCCTGACTCCTACAATGAGCAGTTCTTC. Translated: CASSQGPDSYNEQFF.